Sequencing of this T cell receptor beta chain was carried out in a study of blood T cell repertoires in COVID-19. Background on the study: COVID-19 samples, acute and convalescent, were from the United States, Italy and Spain. In each case, the material was cDNA or gDNA derived from T cells, B-cell-depleted T cells, or PBMCs.

Sequencing used immunoSEQ multiplex PCR; TCRdb keeps in-frame clones, though not all of them. The sample includes about 170,000 clones, 80% to 85% seen only once; the top ten take roughly 11%. Germline V gene data show CDR1 as SGDLS and CDR2 as YYNGEE. V gave up 4 bases and J gave up 8 bases; unmatched junction bases: 9. The CDR3 has 15 amino acids. Material for sequencing was peripheral blood. The sequence was collected from a man between 70 and 80 years old with active or convalescent COVID-19. The gene calls are TRBV9 and TRBJ1-4; 9 bases are shared with TRBD1. The CDR3: CASSTRTGDTEKLFF. The CDR3 coding sequence is TGTGCCAGCAGCACCCGGACAGGGGACACCGAAAAACTGTTTTTT.